This TCR beta chain was profiled in a study of T cell responses to AZD1222 COVID-19 vaccine. Study-level background: Analysis merged second doses at about 4 or about 12 weeks. General study points: Clonal diversity was possibly underestimated, and the donors were mostly white British, with more females. Researchers report vaccine-associated CD4 TCRs spanning spike, with dominance at 160-218 and 743-854.

Method: immunoSEQ multiplex PCR; TCRdb's copy keeps in-frame clones and lacks some. The sample lists about 130,000 clones, over 90% occurring once. Per germline, CDR1 SGHTA and CDR2 FQGNSA. The length of the CDR3 is 14 residues. V was shortened by 4 bases and J by 3 bases, with 10 bases between the two germline ends. Remarks on this clone: What it binds is unknown.

The receptor's source is an adult in good health. V usage is TRBV7-2 and J usage is TRBJ1-3; no reliable D call. Specimen: peripheral blood, collected on day 0 of AZD1222 vaccination. The CDR3 reads CASSSGQIGNTIYF. Here the CDR3 DNA reads TGTGCCAGCAGCTCGGGTCAGATTGGAAACACCATATATTTT.